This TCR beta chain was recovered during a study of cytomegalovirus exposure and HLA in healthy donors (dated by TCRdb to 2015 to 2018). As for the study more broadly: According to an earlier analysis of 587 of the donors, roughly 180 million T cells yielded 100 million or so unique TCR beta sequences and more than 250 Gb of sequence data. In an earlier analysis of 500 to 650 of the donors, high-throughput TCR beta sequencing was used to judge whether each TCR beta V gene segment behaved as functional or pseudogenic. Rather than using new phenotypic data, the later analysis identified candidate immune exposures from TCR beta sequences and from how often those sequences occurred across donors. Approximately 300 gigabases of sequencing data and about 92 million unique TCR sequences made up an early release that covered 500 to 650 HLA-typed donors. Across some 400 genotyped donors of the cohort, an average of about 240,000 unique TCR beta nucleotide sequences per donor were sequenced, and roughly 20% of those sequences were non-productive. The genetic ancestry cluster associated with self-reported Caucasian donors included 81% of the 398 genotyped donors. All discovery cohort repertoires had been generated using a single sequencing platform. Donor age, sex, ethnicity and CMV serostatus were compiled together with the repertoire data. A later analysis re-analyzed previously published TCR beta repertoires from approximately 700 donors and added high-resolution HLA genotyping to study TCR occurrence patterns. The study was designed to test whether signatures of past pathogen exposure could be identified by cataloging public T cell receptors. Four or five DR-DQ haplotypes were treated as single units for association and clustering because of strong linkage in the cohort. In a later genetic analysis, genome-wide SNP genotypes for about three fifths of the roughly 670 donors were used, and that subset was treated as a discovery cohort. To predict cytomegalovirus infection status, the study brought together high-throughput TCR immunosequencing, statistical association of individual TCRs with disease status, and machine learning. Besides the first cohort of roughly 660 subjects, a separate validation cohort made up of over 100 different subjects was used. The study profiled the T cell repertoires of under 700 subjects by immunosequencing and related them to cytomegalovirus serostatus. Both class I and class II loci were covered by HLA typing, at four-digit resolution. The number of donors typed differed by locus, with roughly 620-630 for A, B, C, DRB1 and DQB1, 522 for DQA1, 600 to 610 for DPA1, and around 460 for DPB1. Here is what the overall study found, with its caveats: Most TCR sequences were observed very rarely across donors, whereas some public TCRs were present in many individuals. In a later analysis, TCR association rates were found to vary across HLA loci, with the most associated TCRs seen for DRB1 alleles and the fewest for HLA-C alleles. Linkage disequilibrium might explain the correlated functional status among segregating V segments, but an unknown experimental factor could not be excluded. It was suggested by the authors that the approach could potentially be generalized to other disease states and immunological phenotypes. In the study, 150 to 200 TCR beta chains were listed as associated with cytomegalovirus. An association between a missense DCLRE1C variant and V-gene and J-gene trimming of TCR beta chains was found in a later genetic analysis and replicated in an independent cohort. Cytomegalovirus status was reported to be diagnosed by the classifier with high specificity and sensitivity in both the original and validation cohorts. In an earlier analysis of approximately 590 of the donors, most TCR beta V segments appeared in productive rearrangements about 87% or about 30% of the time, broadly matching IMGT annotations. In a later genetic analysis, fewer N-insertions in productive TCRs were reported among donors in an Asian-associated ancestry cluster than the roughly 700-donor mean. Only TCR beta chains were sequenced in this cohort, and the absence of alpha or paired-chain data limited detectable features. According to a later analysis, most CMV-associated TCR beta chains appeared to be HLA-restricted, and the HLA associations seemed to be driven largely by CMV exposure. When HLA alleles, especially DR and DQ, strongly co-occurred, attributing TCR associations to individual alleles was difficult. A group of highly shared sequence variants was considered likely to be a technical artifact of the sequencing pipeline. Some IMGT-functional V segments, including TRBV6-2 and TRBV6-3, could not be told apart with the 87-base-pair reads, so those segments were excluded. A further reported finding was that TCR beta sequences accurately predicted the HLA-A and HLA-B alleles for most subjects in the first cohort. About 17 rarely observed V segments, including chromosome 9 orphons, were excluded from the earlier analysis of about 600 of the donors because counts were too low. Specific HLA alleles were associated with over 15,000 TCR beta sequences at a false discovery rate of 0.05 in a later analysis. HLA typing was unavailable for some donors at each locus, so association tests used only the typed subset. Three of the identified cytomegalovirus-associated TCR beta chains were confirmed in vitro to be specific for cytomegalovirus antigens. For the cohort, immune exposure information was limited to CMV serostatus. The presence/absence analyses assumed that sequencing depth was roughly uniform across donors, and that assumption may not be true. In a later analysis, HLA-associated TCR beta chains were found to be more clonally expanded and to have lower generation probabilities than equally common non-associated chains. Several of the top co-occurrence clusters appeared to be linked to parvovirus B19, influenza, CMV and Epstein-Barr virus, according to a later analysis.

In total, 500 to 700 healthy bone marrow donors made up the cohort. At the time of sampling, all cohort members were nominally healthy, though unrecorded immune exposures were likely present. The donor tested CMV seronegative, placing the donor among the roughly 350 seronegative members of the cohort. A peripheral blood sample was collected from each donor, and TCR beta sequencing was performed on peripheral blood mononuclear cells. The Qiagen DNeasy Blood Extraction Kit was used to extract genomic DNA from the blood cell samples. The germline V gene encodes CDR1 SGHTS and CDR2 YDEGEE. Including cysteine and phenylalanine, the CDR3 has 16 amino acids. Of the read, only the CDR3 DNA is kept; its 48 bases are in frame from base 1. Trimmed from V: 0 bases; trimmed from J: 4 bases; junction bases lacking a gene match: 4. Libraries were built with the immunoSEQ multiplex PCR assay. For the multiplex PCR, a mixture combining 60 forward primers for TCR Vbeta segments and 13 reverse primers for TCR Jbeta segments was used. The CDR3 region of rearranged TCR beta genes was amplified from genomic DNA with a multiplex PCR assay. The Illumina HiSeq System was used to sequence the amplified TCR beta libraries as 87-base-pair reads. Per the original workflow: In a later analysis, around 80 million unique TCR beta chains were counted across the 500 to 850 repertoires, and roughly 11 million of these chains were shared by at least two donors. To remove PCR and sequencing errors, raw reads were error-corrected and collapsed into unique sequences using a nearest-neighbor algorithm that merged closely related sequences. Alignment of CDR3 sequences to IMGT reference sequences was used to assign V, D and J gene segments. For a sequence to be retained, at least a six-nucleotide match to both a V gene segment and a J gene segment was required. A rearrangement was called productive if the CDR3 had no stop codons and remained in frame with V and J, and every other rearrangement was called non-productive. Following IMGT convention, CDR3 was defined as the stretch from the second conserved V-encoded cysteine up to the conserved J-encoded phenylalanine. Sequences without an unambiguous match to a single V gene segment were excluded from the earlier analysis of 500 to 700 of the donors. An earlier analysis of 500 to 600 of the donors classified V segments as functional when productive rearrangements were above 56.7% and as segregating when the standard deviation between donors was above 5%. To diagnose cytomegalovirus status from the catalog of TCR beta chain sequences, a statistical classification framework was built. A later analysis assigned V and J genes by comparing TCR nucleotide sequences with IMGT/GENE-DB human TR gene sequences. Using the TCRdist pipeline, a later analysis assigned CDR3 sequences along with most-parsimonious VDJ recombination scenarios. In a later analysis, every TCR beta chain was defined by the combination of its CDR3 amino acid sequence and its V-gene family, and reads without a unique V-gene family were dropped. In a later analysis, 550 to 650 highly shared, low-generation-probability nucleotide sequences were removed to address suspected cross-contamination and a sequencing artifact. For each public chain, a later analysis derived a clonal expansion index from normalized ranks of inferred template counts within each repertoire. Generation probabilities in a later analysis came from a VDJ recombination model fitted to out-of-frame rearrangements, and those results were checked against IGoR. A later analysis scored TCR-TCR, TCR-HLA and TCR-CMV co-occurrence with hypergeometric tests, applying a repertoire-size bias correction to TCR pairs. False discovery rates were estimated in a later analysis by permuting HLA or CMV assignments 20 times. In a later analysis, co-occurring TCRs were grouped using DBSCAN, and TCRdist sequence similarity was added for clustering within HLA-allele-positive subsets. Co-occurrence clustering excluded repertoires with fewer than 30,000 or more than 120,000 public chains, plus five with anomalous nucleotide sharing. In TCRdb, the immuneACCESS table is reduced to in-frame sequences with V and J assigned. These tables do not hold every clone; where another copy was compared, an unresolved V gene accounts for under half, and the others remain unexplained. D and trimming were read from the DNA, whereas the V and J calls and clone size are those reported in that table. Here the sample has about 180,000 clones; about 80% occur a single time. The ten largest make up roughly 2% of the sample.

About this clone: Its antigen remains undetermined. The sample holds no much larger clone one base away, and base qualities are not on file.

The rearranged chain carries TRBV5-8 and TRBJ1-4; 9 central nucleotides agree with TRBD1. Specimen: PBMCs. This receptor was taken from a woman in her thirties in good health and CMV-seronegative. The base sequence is TGTGCCAGCAGCTTGGTTCTGGGACAGGGTAATGAAAAACTGTTTTTT. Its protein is CASSLVLGQGNEKLFF.